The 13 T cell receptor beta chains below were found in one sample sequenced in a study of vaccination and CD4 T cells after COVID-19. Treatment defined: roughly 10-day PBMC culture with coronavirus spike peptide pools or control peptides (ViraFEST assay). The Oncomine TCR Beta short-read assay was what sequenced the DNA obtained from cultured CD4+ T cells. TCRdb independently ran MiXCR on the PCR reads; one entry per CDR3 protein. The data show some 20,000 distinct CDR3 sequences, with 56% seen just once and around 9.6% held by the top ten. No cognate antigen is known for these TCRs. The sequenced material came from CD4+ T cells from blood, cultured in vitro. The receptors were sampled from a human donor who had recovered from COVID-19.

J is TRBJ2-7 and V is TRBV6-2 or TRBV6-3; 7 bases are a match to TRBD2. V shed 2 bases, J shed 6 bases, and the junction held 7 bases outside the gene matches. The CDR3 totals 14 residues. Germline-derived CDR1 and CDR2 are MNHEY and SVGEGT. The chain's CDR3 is CASSYRREGFEQYF. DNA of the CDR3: TGTGCCAGCAGTTACAGGAGGGAGGGGTTCGAGCAGTACTTC.

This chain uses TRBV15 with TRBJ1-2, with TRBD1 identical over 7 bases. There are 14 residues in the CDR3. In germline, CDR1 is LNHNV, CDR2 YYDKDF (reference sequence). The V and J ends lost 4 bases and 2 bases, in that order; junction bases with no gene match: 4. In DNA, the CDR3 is TGTGCCACCAGCATGGACAGGCAAAACTATGGCTACACCTTC. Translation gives CATSMDRQNYGYTF.

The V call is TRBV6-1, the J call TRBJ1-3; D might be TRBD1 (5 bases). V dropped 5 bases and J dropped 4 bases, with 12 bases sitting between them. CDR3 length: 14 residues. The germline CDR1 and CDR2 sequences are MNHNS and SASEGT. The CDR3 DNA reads TGTGCCAGCAGTCCCCCGGGACGGGGAAACACCATATATTTT. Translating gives CASSPPGRGNTIYF.

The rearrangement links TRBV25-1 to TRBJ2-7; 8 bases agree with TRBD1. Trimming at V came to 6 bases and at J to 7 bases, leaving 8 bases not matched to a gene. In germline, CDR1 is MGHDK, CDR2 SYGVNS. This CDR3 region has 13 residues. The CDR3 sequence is CASRDRVSGEQYF. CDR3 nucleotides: TGTGCCAGCAGGGACAGGGTAAGCGGGGAGCAGTACTTC.

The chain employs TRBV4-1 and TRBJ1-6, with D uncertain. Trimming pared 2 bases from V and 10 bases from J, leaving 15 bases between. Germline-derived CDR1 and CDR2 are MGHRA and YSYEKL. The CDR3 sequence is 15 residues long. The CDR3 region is CASSQQEWAGSPLHF. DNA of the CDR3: TGCGCCAGCAGCCAACAGGAATGGGCGGGATCACCCCTCCACTTT.

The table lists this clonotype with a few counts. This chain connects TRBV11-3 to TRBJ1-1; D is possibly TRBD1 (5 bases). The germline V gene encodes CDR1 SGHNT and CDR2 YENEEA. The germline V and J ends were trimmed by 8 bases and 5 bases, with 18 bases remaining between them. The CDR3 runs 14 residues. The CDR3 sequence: CASSTGPTRTEAFF. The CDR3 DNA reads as TGTGCCAGCTCCACGGGGCCTACGAGGACTGAAGCTTTCTTT.

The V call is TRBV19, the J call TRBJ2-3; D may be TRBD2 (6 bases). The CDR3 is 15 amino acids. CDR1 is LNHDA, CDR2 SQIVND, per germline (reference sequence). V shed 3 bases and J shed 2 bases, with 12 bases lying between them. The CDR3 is CASSIPGTPTDTQYF. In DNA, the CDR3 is TGTGCCAGTAGTATTCCCGGGACTCCCACAGATACGCAGTATTTT.

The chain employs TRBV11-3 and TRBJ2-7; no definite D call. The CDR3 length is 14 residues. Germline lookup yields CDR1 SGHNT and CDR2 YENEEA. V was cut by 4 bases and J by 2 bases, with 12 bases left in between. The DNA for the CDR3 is TGTGCCAGCAGCTCACAAGGACCAACCTACGAGCAGTACTTC. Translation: CASSSQGPTYEQYF.

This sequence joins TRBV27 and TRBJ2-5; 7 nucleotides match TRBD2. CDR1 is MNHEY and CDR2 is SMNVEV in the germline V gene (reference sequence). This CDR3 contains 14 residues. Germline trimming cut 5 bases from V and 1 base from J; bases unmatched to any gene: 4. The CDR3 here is CASSKRLAQETQYF. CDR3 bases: TGTGCCAGCAGTAAACGACTAGCCCAAGAGACCCAGTACTTC.

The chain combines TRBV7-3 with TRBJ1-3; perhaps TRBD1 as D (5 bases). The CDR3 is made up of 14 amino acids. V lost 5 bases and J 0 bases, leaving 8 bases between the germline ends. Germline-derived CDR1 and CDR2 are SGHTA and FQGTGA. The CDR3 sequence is CASSPGFSGNTIYF. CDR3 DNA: TGTGCCAGCAGCCCAGGGTTCTCTGGAAACACCATATATTTT.

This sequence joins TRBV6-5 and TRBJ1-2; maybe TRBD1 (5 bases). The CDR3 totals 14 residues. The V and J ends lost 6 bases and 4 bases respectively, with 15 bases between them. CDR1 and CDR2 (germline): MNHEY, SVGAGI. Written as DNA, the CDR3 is TGTGCCAGCAGAGACTCGGGGGGTCTCTATGGCTACACCTTC. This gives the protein CASRDSGGLYGYTF.

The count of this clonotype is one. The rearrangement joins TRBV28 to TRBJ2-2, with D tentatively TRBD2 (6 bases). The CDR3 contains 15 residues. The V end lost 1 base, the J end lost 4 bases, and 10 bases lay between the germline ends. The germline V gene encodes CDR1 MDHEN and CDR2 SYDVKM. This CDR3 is CASSLLEGATGELFF. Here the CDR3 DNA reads TGTGCCAGCAGTTTATTGGAGGGAGCCACCGGGGAGCTGTTTTTT. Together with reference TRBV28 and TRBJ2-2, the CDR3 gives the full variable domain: DVKVTQSSRYLVKRTGEKVFLECVQDMDHENMFWYRQDPGLGLRLIYFSYDVKMKEKGDIPEGYSVSREKKERFSLILESASTNQTSMYLCASSLLEGATGELFFGEGSRLTVL.

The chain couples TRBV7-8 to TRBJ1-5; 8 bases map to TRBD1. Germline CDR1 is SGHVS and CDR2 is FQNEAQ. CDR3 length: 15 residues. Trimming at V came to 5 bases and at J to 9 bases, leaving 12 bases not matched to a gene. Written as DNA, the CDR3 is TGTGCCAGCAGCGGAACCAACAGGGGGGTGAGGCCCCAGCATTTT. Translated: CASSGTNRGVRPQHF. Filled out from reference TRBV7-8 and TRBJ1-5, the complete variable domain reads GAGVSQSPRYKVAKRGQDVALRCDPISGHVSLFWYQQALGQGPEFLTYFQNEAQLDKSGLPSDRFFAERPEGSVSTLKIQRTQQEDSAVYLCASSGTNRGVRPQHFGDGTRLSIL.